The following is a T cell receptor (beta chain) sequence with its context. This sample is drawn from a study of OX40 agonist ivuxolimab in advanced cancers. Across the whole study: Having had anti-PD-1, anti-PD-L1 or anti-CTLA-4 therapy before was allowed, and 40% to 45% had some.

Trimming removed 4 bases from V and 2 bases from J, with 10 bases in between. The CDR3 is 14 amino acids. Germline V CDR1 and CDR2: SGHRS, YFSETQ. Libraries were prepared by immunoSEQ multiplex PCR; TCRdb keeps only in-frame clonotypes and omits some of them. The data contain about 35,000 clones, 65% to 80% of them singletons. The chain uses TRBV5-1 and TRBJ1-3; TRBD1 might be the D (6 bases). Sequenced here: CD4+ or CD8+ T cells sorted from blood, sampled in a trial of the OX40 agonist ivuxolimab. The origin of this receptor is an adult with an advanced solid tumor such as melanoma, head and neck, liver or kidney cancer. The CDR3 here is CASSPDSPGNTIYF. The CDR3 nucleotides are TGCGCCAGCAGCCCGGACAGCCCTGGAAACACCATATATTTT.